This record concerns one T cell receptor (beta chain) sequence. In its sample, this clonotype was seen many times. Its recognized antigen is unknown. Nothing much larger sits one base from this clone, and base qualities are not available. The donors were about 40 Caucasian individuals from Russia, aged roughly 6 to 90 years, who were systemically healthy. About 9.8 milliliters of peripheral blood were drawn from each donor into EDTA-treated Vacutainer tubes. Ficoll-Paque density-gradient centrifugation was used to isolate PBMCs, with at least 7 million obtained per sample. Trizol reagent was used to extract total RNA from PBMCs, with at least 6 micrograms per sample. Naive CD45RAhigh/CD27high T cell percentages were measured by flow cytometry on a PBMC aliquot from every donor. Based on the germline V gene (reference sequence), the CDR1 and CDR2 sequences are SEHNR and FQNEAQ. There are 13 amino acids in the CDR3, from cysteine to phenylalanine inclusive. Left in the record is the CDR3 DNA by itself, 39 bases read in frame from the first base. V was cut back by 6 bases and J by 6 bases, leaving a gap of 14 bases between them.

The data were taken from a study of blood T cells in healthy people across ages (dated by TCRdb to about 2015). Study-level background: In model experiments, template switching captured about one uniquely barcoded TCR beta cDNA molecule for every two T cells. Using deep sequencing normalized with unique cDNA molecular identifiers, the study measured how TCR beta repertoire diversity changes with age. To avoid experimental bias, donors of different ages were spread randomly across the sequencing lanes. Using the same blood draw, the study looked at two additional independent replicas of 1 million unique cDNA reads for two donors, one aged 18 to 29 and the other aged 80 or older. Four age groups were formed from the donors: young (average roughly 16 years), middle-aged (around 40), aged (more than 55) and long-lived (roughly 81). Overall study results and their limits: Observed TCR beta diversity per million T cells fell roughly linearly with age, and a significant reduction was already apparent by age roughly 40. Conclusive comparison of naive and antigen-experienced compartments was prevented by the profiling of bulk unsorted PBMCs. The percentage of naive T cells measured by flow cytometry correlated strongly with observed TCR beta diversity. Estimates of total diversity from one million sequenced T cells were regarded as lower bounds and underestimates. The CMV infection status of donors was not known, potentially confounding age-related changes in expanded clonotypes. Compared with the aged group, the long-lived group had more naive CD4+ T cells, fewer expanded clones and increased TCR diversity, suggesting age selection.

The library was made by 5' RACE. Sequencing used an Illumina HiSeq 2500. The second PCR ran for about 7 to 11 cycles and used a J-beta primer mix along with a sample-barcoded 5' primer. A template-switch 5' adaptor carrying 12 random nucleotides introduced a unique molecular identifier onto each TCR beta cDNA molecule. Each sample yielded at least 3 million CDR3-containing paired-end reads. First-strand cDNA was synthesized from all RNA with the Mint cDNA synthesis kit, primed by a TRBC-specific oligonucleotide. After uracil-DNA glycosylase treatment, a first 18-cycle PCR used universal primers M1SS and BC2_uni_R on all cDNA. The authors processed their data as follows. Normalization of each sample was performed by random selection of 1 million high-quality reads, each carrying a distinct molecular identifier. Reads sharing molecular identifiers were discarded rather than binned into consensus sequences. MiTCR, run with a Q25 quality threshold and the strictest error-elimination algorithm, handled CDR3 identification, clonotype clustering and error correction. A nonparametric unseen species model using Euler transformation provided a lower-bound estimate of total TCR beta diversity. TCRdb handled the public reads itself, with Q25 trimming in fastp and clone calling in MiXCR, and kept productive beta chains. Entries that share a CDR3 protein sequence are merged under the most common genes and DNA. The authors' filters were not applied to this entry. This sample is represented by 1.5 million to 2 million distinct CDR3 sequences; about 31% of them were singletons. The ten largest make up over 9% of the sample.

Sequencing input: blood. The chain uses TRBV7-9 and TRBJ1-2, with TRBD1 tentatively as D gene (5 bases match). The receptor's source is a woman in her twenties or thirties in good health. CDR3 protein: CASRMGGGDGYTF. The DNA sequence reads TGTGCCAGCAGGATGGGGGGTGGCGATGGCTACACCTTC.